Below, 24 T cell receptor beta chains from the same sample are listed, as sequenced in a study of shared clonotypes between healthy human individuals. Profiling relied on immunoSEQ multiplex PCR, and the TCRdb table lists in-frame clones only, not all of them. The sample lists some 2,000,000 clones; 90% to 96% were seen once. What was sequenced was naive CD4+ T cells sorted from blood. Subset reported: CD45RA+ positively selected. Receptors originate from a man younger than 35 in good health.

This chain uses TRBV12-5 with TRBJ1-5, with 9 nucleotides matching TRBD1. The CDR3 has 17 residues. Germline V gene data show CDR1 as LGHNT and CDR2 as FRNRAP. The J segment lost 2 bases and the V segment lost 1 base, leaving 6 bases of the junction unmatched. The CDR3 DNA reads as TGTGCTAGTGGTTTGGCCGGGGGACAGGGAGGCAATCAGCCCCAGCATTTT. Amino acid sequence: CASGLAGGQGGNQPQHF.

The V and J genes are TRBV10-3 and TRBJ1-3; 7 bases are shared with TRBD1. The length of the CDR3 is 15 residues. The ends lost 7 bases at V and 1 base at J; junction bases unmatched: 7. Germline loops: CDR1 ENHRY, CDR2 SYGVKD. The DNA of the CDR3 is TGTGCCATCACCGGGACAGCAACGTCTGGAAACACCATATATTTT. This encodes CAITGTATSGNTIYF.

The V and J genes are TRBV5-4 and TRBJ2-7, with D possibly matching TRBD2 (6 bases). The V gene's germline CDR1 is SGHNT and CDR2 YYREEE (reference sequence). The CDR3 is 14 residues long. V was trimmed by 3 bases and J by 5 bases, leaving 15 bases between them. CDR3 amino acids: CASSSSLASNEQYF. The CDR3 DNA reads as TGTGCCAGCAGCTCGTCGCTAGCGTCCAACGAGCAGTACTTC.

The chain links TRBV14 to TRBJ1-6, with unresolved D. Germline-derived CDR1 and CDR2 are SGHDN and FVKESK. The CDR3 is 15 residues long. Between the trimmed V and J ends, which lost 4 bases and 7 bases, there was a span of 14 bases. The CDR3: CASSPDPHPNSPLHF. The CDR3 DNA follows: TGTGCCAGCAGCCCGGACCCGCACCCCAATTCACCCCTCCACTTT.

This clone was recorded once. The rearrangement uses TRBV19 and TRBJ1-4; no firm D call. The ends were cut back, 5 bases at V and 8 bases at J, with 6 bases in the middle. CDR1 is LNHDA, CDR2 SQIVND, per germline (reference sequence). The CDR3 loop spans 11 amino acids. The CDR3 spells CASSVGEKLFF. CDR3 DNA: TGTGCCAGTAGTGTCGGGGAAAAACTGTTTTTT.

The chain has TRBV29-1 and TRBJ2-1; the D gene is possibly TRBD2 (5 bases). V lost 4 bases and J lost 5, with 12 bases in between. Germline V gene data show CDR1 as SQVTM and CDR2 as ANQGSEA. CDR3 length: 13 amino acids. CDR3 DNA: TGCAGCGTTGGAAATTCGGGGAACAATGAGCAGTTCTTC. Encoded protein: CSVGNSGNNEQFF.

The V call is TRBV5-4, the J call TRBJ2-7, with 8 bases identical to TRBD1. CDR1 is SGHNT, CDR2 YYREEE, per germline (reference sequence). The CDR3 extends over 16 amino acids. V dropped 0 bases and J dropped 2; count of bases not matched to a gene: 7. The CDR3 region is CASSLEGQGRAYEQYF. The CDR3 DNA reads TGTGCCAGCAGCTTGGAAGGACAGGGAAGGGCCTACGAGCAGTACTTC.

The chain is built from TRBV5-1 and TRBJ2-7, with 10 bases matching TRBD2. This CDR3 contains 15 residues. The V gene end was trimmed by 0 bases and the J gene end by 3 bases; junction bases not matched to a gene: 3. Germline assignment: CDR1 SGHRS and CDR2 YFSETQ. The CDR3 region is CASSLGPSGGYEQYF. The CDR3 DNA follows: TGCGCCAGCAGCTTGGGACCTAGCGGGGGCTACGAGCAGTACTTC. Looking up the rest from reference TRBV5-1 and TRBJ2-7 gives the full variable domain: KAGVTQTPRYLIKTRGQQVTLSCSPISGHRSVSWYQQTPGQGLQFLFEYFSETQRNKGNFPGRFSGRQFSNSRSEMNVSTLELGDSALYLCASSLGPSGGYEQYFGPGTRLTVT.

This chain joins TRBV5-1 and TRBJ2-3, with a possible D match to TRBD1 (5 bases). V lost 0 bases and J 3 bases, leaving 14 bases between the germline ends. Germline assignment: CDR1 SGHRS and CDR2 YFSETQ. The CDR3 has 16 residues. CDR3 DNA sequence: TGCGCCAGCAGCTTGGGATCCGCAGGGCAGACAGATACGCAGTATTTT. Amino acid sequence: CASSLGSAGQTDTQYF.

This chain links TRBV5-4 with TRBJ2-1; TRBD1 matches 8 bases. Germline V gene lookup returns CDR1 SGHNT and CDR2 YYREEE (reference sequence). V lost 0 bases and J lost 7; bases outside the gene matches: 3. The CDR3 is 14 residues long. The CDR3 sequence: CASSLGTGFNEQFF. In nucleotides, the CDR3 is TGTGCCAGCAGCTTGGGGACAGGGTTTAATGAGCAGTTCTTC.

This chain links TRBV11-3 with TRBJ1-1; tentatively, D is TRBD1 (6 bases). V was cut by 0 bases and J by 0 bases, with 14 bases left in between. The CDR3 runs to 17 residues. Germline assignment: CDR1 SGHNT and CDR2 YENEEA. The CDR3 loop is CASSLDRKQGMNTEAFF. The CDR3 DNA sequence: TGTGCCAGCAGCTTAGACCGAAAACAGGGTATGAACACTGAAGCTTTCTTT.

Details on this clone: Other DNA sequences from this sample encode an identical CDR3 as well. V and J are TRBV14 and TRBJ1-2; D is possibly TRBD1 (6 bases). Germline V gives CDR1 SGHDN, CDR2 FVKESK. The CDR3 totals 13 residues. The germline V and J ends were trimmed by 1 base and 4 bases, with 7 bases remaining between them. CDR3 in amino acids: CASSQGTVYGYTF. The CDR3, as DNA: TGTGCCAGCAGCCAAGGGACAGTCTATGGCTACACCTTC.

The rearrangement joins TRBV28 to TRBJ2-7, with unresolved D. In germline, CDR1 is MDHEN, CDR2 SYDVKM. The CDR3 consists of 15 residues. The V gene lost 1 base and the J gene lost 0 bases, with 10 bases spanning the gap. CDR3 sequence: CASSLYTAGSYEQYF. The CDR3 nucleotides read TGTGCCAGCAGTTTATACACCGCCGGCTCCTACGAGCAGTACTTC.

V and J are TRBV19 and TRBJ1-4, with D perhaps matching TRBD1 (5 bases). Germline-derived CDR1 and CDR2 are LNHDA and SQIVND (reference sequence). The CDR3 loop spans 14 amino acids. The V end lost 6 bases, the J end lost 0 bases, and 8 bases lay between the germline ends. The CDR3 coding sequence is TGTGCCAGTAGCGGGACCACAACTAATGAAAAACTGTTTTTT. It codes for CASSGTTTNEKLFF.

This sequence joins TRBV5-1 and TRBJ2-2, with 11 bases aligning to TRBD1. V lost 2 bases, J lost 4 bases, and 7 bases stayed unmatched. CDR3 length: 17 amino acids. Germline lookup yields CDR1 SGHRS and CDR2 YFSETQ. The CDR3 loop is CASSLIGQGAITGELFF. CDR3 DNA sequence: TGCGCCAGCAGCTTAATCGGACAGGGGGCTATCACCGGGGAGCTGTTTTTT.

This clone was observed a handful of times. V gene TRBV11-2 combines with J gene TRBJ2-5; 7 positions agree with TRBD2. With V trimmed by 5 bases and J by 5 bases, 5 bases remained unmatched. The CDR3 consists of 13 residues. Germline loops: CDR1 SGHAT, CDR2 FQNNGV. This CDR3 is CASSRGRVETQYF. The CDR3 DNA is TGTGCCAGCAGCCGAGGGAGGGTTGAGACCCAGTACTTC.

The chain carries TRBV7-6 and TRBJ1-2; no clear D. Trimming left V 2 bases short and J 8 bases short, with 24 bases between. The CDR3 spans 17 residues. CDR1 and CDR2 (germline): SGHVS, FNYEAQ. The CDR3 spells CASSLTSSTSGRSGYTF. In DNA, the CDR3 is TGTGCCAGCAGCTTAACGTCTTCTACCTCGGGCCGGTCCGGCTACACCTTC.

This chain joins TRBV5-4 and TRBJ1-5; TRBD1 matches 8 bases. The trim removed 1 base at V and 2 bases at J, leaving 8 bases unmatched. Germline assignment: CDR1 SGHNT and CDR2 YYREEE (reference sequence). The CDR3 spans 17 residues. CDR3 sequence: CASSLSNGQGGNQPQHF. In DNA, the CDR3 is TGTGCCAGCAGCTTGTCCAACGGACAGGGTGGCAATCAGCCCCAGCATTTT.

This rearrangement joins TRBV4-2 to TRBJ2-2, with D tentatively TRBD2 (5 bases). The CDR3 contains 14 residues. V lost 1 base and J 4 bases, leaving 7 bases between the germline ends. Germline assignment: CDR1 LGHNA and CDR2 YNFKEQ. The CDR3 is CASSQGRGTGELFF. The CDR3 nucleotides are TGTGCCAGCAGCCAAGGTCGGGGCACCGGGGAGCTGTTTTTT.

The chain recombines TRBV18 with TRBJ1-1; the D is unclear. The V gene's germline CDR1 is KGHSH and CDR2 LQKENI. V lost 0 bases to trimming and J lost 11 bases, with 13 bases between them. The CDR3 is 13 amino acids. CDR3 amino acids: CASSPPEYVTAFF. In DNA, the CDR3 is TGTGCCAGCTCACCACCCGAGTATGTTACGGCTTTCTTT. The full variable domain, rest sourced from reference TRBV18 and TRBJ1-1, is NAGVMQNPRHLVRRRGQEARLRCSPMKGHSHVYWYRQLPEEGLKFMVYLQKENIIDESGMPKERFSAEFPKEGPSILRIQQVVRGDSAAYFCASSPPEYVTAFFGQGTRLTVV.

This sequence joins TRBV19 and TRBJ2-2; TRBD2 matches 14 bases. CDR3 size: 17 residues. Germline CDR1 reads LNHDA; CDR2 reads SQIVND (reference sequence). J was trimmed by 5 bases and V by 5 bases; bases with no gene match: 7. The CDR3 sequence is CASSVGLAGVKTGELFF. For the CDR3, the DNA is TGTGCCAGTAGTGTGGGACTAGCGGGAGTTAAGACCGGGGAGCTGTTTTTT.

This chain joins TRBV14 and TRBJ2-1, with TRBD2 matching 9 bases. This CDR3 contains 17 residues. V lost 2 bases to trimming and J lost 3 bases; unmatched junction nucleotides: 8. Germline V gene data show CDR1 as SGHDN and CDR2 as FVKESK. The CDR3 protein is CASSQPAGGNYYNEQFF. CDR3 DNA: TGTGCCAGCAGCCAACCCGCGGGGGGGAATTACTACAATGAGCAGTTCTTC. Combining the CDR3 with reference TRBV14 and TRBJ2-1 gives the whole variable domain EAGVTQFPSHSVIEKGQTVTLRCDPISGHDNLYWYRRVMGKEIKFLLHFVKESKQDESGMPNNRFLAERTGGTYSTLKVQPAELEDSGVYFCASSQPAGGNYYNEQFFGPGTRLTVL.

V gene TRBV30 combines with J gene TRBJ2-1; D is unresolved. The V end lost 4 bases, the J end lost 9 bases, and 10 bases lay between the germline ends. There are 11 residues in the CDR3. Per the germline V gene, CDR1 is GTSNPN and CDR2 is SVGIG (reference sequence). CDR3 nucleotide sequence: TGTGCCTGGACTACTTGGGTTGAGCAGTTCTTC. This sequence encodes CAWTTWVEQFF.

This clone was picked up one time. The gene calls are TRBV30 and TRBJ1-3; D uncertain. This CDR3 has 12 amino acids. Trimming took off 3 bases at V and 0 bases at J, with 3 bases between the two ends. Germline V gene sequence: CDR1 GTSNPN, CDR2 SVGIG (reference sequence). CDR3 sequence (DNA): TGTGCCTGGAGGCACTCTGGAAACACCATATATTTT. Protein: CAWRHSGNTIYF.